These T cell receptor beta chains were read from a single sample in a study of shared clonotypes between healthy human individuals. Method: immunoSEQ multiplex PCR; TCRdb's copy keeps in-frame clones and lacks some. The sample contains a few hundred thousand clones, roughly 70% of which appear only once. Sequencing was carried out using memory CD4+ T cells sorted from blood. The receptors come from a man in his thirties or forties in good health. Both conserved end residues are part of each CDR3. The order of the fields is J gene, clone size, V gene, D gene, CDR3 protein, CDR3 DNA. A D gene is named only where the DNA matches it firmly. Part of the rows lack a size; the others show once, few, many or a class for expanded clones.

TRBJ2-2	few	TRBV5-1	TRBD1	CASSLEGAGSGELFF	TGCGCCAGCAGCTTGGAGGGGGCGGGCTCCGGGGAGCTGTTTTTT
TRBJ2-1	once	TRBV28	TRBD2	CASSGTRWGTYNEQFF	TGTGCCAGCAGTGGGACTAGATGGGGGACTTACAATGAGCAGTTCTTC
TRBJ1-2	.	TRBV28	TRBD1	CASSPGTGVGYTF	TGTGCCAGCAGTCCCGGGACAGGGGTTGGCTACACCTTC
TRBJ1-2	.	TRBV18	.	CASSQRGERGYTF	TGTGCCAGCTCGCAACGAGGGGAGCGTGGCTACACCTTC
TRBJ2-1	few	TRBV6-5	TRBD2	CASSTGGNEQFF	TGTGCCAGCAGCACGGGGGGAAATGAGCAGTTCTTC
TRBJ1-3	.	TRBV18	.	CASSPFRGSGNTIYF	TGTGCCAGCTCACCATTTAGGGGCTCCGGAAACACCATATATTTT
TRBJ2-7	once	TRBV2	TRBD1	CAKGQGGTDEQYF	TGTGCCAAAGGACAGGGGGGCACTGACGAGCAGTACTTC
TRBJ2-2	.	TRBV5-1	TRBD1	CASSEAAQGDTGELFF	TGCGCCAGCAGCGAGGCGGCACAGGGGGACACCGGGGAGCTGTTTTTT
TRBJ2-5	few	TRBV11-2	.	CASSYIGGRPQYF	TGTGCCAGCAGCTATATTGGGGGGAGGCCCCAGTACTTC
TRBJ1-6	.	TRBV6-5	.	CASSPMGGPNSPLHF	TGTGCCAGCAGTCCAATGGGGGGTCCGAATTCACCCCTCCACTTT
TRBJ1-1	.	TRBV2	TRBD1	CANNIGQATEAFF	TGTGCCAACAATATAGGACAGGCAACTGAAGCTTTCTTT
TRBJ2-5	.	TRBV18	TRBD1	CASSPARTGQETQYF	TGTGCCAGCTCACCAGCCCGGACAGGCCAAGAGACCCAGTACTTC
TRBJ1-3	few	TRBV30	.	CAWSGTGSGNTIYF	TGTGCCTGGAGTGGCACCGGCTCTGGAAACACCATATATTTT
TRBJ1-2	.	TRBV5-4	.	CASSLGGPVNYGYTF	TGTGCCAGCAGCTTGGGGGGTCCGGTTAACTATGGCTACACCTTC
TRBJ2-3	.	TRBV14	TRBD1	CASSQLRRDRGTDTQYF	TGTGCCAGCAGCCAACTCCGCCGGGACAGGGGAACTGATACGCAGTATTTT
TRBJ2-7	.	TRBV6-5	.	CASRNRALSTYEQYF	TGTGCCAGCAGGAACAGGGCCCTCAGCACCTACGAGCAGTACTTC
TRBJ1-3	few	TRBV6-1	TRBD1	CASDRDGNTIYF	TGTGCCAGTGACAGGGACGGAAACACCATATATTTT
TRBJ2-1	.	TRBV7-2	TRBD2	CASSFRTSGKIYYNEQFF	TGTGCCAGCAGCTTTAGGACTAGCGGGAAGATCTATTACAATGAGCAGTTCTTC
TRBJ2-5	.	TRBV5-1	TRBD2	CASSPQAGAGAWTQYF	TGCGCCAGCAGCCCCCAAGCGGGGGCCGGGGCGTGGACCCAGTACTTC
TRBJ2-5	.	TRBV29-1	TRBD2	CSVSNSGVGRETQYF	TGCAGCGTTTCAAATAGCGGGGTGGGGCGGGAGACCCAGTACTTC
TRBJ2-1	.	TRBV10-3	TRBD2	CAIRIREGLNNEQFF	TGTGCCATCAGAATCCGGGAGGGCCTGAACAATGAGCAGTTCTTC
TRBJ2-1	.	TRBV28	.	CASSLRDTRKEQFF	TGTGCCAGCAGTCTCCGGGACACCCGAAAAGAGCAGTTCTTC
TRBJ1-5	.	TRBV30	.	CAWSGSNQPQHF	TGTGCCTGGAGTGGCAGCAATCAGCCCCAGCATTTT
TRBJ2-3	few	TRBV5-4	TRBD2	CASSPGGSILFTDTQYF	TGTGCCAGCAGCCCCGGGGGGTCCATCCTATTCACAGATACGCAGTATTTT
TRBJ2-1	.	TRBV7-2	TRBD2	CASSRYSGSGYNEQFF	TGTGCCAGCAGCCGTTATAGCGGGAGCGGGTACAATGAGCAGTTCTTC
TRBJ2-3	few	TRBV28	.	CASRPPDTDTQYF	TGTGCCAGCAGACCCCCTGACACAGATACGCAGTATTTT
TRBJ2-2	.	TRBV30	TRBD1	CAWSVKGAPGELFF	TGTGCCTGGAGTGTAAAGGGGGCGCCCGGGGAGCTGTTTTTT
TRBJ2-7	few	TRBV7-8	.	CASTPQGGAVSYEQYF	TGTGCCAGCACTCCTCAGGGGGGAGCGGTCTCCTACGAGCAGTACTTC
TRBJ2-2	.	TRBV2	TRBD1	CASRQGANTGELFF	TGTGCCAGCAGACAGGGGGCGAACACCGGGGAGCTGTTTTTT
TRBJ1-1	.	TRBV5-1	TRBD1	CASSLVGTGGNTEAFF	TGCGCCAGCAGCTTGGTCGGGACAGGGGGGAACACTGAAGCTTTCTTT
TRBJ1-3	.	TRBV6-5	TRBD1	CASSFHKTGVGNTIYF	TGTGCCAGCAGTTTCCACAAGACAGGGGTTGGAAACACCATATATTTT
TRBJ2-1	.	TRBV7-6	TRBD2	CASSLQTKAGGNNEQFF	TGTGCCAGCAGCCTCCAGACTAAAGCGGGAGGGAACAATGAGCAGTTCTTC
TRBJ2-1	.	TRBV6-1	.	CASRRTEYNEQFF	TGTGCCAGCAGACGGACCGAGTACAATGAGCAGTTCTTC
TRBJ1-2	.	TRBV25-1	.	CASSEYSGGAYGYTF	TGTGCCAGCAGTGAATATTCCGGGGGGGCCTATGGCTACACCTTC
TRBJ1-4	.	TRBV4-1	TRBD1	CASSQEKGALANEKLFF	TGCGCCAGCAGCCAAGAGAAGGGGGCTCTCGCTAATGAAAAACTGTTTTTT
TRBJ2-7	once	TRBV9	TRBD2	CASSAGGLYEQYF	TGTGCCAGCAGCGCGGGAGGTCTCTACGAGCAGTACTTC
TRBJ2-5	.	TRBV2	.	CASSDNGSGTQYF	TGTGCCAGCAGTGATAACGGATCGGGGACCCAGTACTTC
TRBJ2-2	.	TRBV4-1	TRBD1	CASSQDTGGITGELFF	TGCGCCAGCAGCCAGGACACAGGGGGCATCACCGGGGAGCTGTTTTTT
TRBJ2-1	.	TRBV7-9	TRBD2	CASSAVAGVGYEQFF	TGTGCCAGCAGCGCAGTGGCGGGAGTAGGCTATGAGCAGTTCTTC
TRBJ2-2	.	TRBV4-3	.	CASSQNSQGGELFF	TGCGCCAGCAGCCAAAACTCACAGGGCGGGGAGCTGTTTTTT
TRBJ2-1	.	TRBV10-1	TRBD2	CASSPSGGYNEQFF	TGCGCCAGCAGTCCTAGCGGGGGATACAATGAGCAGTTCTTC
TRBJ2-7	.	TRBV5-4	TRBD2	CASSSGTSGRSEQYF	TGTGCCAGCAGCTCTGGGACTAGCGGGAGATCCGAGCAGTACTTC
TRBJ2-3	.	TRBV6-1	.	CASRLDPGSTDTQYF	TGTGCCAGCAGGTTGGACCCGGGTAGCACAGATACGCAGTATTTT
TRBJ2-7	.	TRBV19	.	CASSINFYHEQYF	TGTGCCAGTAGTATAAACTTCTACCACGAGCAGTACTTC
TRBJ1-2	.	TRBV28	.	CASSLTGLGYGYTF	TGTGCCAGCAGTTTAACGGGGTTAGGGTATGGCTACACCTTC
TRBJ1-3	.	TRBV4-3	TRBD1	CASSQDRDRAGNTIYF	TGCGCCAGCAGCCAAGATAGGGACAGGGCTGGAAACACCATATATTTT
TRBJ2-1	.	TRBV18	.	CASSPIPMGGTPSYNEQFF	TGTGCCAGCTCACCCATACCGATGGGAGGCACCCCCTCCTACAATGAGCAGTTCTTC
TRBJ1-4	.	TRBV15	.	CATSIGTSEGQEKLFF	TGTGCCACCAGCATAGGAACGTCCGAAGGTCAAGAAAAACTGTTTTTT
TRBJ2-2	.	TRBV18	TRBD1	CASSQGTGNTGELFF	TGTGCCAGCTCTCAAGGGACAGGGAACACCGGGGAGCTGTTTTTT
TRBJ2-3	.	TRBV7-8	.	CASSLGRGDTQYF	TGTGCCAGCAGCTTAGGGCGCGGAGATACGCAGTATTTT
TRBJ2-1	.	TRBV20-1	.	CSAKLNEQFF	TGCAGTGCTAAACTTAATGAGCAGTTCTTC
TRBJ1-5	.	TRBV19	.	CASTSTGQPQHF	TGTGCCAGTACCTCCACAGGTCAGCCCCAGCATTTT
TRBJ2-1	once	TRBV28	TRBD2	CASSGRREQFF	TGTGCCAGCAGCGGGAGGAGAGAGCAGTTCTTC
TRBJ1-3	.	TRBV18	TRBD1	CASSPGTDSGNTIYF	TGTGCCAGCTCACCTGGGACAGACTCTGGAAACACCATATATTTT
TRBJ2-2	.	TRBV7-2	TRBD2	CASSLVGGPAGGPSGELFF	TGTGCCAGCAGCTTAGTTGGGGGACCAGCGGGAGGGCCTTCCGGGGAGCTGTTTTTT
TRBJ2-2	.	TRBV18	.	CASSPQRLGELFF	TGTGCCAGCTCACCACAAAGGCTGGGGGAGCTGTTTTTT
TRBJ2-7	.	TRBV9	TRBD2	CASSTGTRSSEQYF	TGTGCCAGCAGCACCGGGACTAGGTCTAGCGAGCAGTACTTC
TRBJ1-1	.	TRBV7-8	.	CASSFQGGTEAFF	TGTGCCAGCAGCTTCCAGGGTGGCACTGAAGCTTTCTTT
TRBJ2-7	.	TRBV18	.	CASSRWVQGHYEQYF	TGTGCCAGCTCACGATGGGTACAGGGACACTACGAGCAGTACTTC
TRBJ2-1	.	TRBV5-1	TRBD1	CASSQGQPRGEQFF	TGCGCCAGCAGCCAGGGACAGCCCCGGGGTGAGCAGTTCTTC